The rows below give T cell receptor beta chains drawn from one sample of a study of blood T cells in healthy people across ages. TCRdb recomputed calls from the 5' RACE reads with MiXCR, one row per CDR3 protein. This table holds some 1,800,000 distinct CDR3 sequences, roughly two fifths found once. Material for sequencing was blood. The receptors derive from a human donor in good health. CDR3s include the opening cysteine and the closing phenylalanine or tryptophan. D genes are given only for firm matches. Only part of the rows carry a size: once, few, many, or a class if the clone is expanded.

J gene,D gene,V gene,clone size,CDR3 protein,CDR3 DNA
TRBJ1-2,.,TRBV29-1,few,CSVAQVLAVNYGYTF,TGCAGCGTTGCCCAGGTTCTGGCGGTAAACTATGGCTACACCTTC
TRBJ2-3,.,TRBV4-2,once,CASSQGQPFSTDTQYF,TGTGCCAGCAGCCAAGGACAGCCCTTTAGCACAGATACGCAGTATTTT
TRBJ1-2,.,TRBV2,.,CASQANYGYTF,TGTGCCAGCCAGGCCAACTATGGCTACACCTTC
TRBJ2-1,.,TRBV4-3,few,CASSPSGTQYNEQFF,TGCGCCAGCAGCCCATCCGGGACTCAATACAATGAGCAGTTCTTC
TRBJ2-7,.,TRBV6-5,.,CASSPQGRPYEQYF,TGTGCCAGCAGTCCTCAGGGGAGGCCCTACGAGCAGTACTTC
TRBJ1-2,TRBD1,TRBV4-3,.,CASSQDRTGGDGYTF,TGCGCCAGCAGCCAAGATAGGACAGGGGGAGATGGCTACACCTTC
TRBJ2-3,TRBD2,TRBV7-2,.,CASSSFGGGTDTQYF,TGTGCCAGCAGCTCCTTCGGGGGGGGCACAGATACGCAGTATTTT
TRBJ1-1,TRBD1,TRBV29-1,.,CSVALRDSSTEAFF,TGCAGCGTTGCCTTAAGGGACAGCAGCACTGAAGCTTTCTTT
TRBJ2-3,.,TRBV11-1,few,CASSPPGQGYTDTQYF,TGTGCCAGCAGCCCCCCGGGGCAGGGCTACACAGATACGCAGTATTTT
TRBJ2-2,TRBD1,TRBV11-1,few,CASSKSGTGSYTGELFF,TGTGCCAGCAGCAAATCCGGGACAGGTTCCTACACCGGGGAGCTGTTTTTT
TRBJ2-7,TRBD2,TRBV2,.,CASSEAGLDVYEQYF,TGTGCCAGCAGTGAAGCGGGACTAGATGTCTACGAGCAGTACTTC
TRBJ2-3,.,TRBV7-2,.,CAGSLGADGTDTQYF,TGTGCCGGCAGCTTAGGCGCGGACGGCACAGATACGCAGTATTTT
TRBJ2-3,TRBD2,TRBV9,.,CASAVAGYTDTQYF,TGTGCCAGCGCTGTAGCGGGGTACACAGATACGCAGTATTTT
TRBJ2-7,.,TRBV7-6,few,CASSLGPRGTYEQYF,TGTGCCAGCAGCTTAGGGCCGAGGGGGACCTACGAGCAGTACTTC
TRBJ1-6,.,TRBV29-1,.,CSVRSPGSPLHF,TGCAGCGTTCGTTCCCCAGGATCACCCCTCCACTTT
TRBJ2-1,.,TRBV12-3/TRBV12-4,many,CASSTSQGNEQFF,TGTGCCAGCTCAACATCACAGGGAAATGAGCAGTTCTTC
TRBJ2-1,.,TRBV11-3,few,CASSLDGLDSQTGEQFF,TGTGCCAGCAGCTTAGATGGTCTGGACAGCCAAACCGGGGAGCAGTTCTTC
TRBJ2-7,TRBD1,TRBV4-2,.,CASSQVGQEASYEQYF,TGTGCCAGCAGCCAAGTGGGACAGGAGGCCTCCTACGAGCAGTACTTC
TRBJ1-2,TRBD1,TRBV4-2,.,CASSQGAGGVNGYTF,TGTGCCAGCAGCCAAGGGGCAGGGGGCGTGAATGGCTACACCTTC
TRBJ1-1,TRBD1,TRBV20-1,.,CSAREARGSETFF,TGCAGTGCTAGAGAGGCCAGGGGGTCCGAAACTTTCTTT
TRBJ2-3,TRBD2,TRBV5-1,once,CASTTPGGDTQYF,TGCGCCAGCACCACCCCGGGGGGAGATACGCAGTATTTT
TRBJ2-1,TRBD1,TRBV7-9,.,CASSLRQGAQNEQFF,TGTGCCAGCAGCCTAAGACAGGGGGCTCAGAATGAGCAGTTCTTC
TRBJ2-7,TRBD2,TRBV10-3,few,CAISEAGVAYEQYF,TGTGCCATCAGTGAGGCGGGGGTCGCCTACGAGCAGTACTTC
TRBJ2-7,.,TRBV5-5,few,CASSRGGNSQYF,TGTGCCAGCAGCCGTGGGGGGAACTCGCAGTACTTC
TRBJ1-2,TRBD1,TRBV4-2,.,CASSHLRGQGVDYGYTF,TGTGCCAGCAGCCACCTCCGCGGCCAGGGGGTTGACTATGGCTACACCTTC
TRBJ1-5,TRBD1,TRBV29-1,.,CSVSGEGGGQPQHF,TGCAGCGTCTCCGGGGAAGGGGGCGGGCAGCCCCAGCATTTT
TRBJ2-1,.,TRBV29-1,.,CSVEDLESGMVEQFF,TGCAGCGTTGAAGATCTTGAGTCAGGGATGGTTGAGCAGTTCTTC
TRBJ2-3,.,TRBV28,.,CASSLGPSAGTDTQYF,TGTGCCAGCAGTTTAGGCCCCAGTGCTGGCACAGATACGCAGTATTTT
TRBJ2-1,.,TRBV24-1,.,CATSVGVGSIYNEQFF,TGTGCCACCAGTGTGGGGGTCGGGAGTATCTACAATGAGCAGTTCTTC
TRBJ2-1,TRBD1,TRBV15,few,CATSRGGGQGIYEQFF,TGTGCCACCAGCCGGGGTGGGGGACAGGGTATCTATGAGCAGTTCTTC
TRBJ1-2,.,TRBV7-9,few,CASSLGPTAPLGYTF,TGTGCCAGCAGCTTAGGTCCAACGGCCCCCCTGGGCTACACCTTC
TRBJ2-1,.,TRBV7-9,.,CASSLPTTGAYNEQFF,TGTGCCAGCAGCTTACCCACGACGGGGGCTTACAATGAGCAGTTCTTC
TRBJ1-2,.,TRBV7-2,.,CASSSGTGTHNYGYTF,TGTGCCAGCAGCTCCGGAACAGGGACCCATAACTATGGCTACACCTTC
TRBJ2-2,.,TRBV5-1,few,CASNPETVNTGELFF,TGCGCCAGCAACCCCGAGACTGTTAACACCGGGGAGCTGTTTTTT
TRBJ1-6,.,TRBV4-3,.,CASSQLGNSPLHF,TGCGCCAGCAGCCAATTGGGTAACTCACCCCTCCACTTT
TRBJ1-5,.,TRBV9,.,CASSAVGHNQPQHF,TGTGCCAGCAGCGCCGTAGGACACAATCAGCCCCAGCATTTT
TRBJ2-7,.,TRBV5-1,few,CASSLVGGLGYEQYF,TGCGCCAGCAGCTTGGTTGGGGGCTTGGGGTACGAGCAGTACTTC
TRBJ2-3,.,TRBV20-1,.,CSARDQGNTQYF,TGCAGTGCTAGAGATCAGGGGAATACGCAGTATTTT
TRBJ2-1,TRBD1,TRBV7-2,many,CASSLVRDRYNEQFF,TGTGCCAGCAGCTTAGTCCGGGACAGGTACAATGAGCAGTTCTTC
TRBJ2-5,TRBD2,TRBV28,.,CASSPGEGSISQETQYF,TGTGCCAGCAGCCCGGGGGAGGGCTCTATCTCCCAAGAGACCCAGTACTTC
TRBJ1-5,.,TRBV10-3,few,CAVSNGVDQPQHF,TGTGCCGTGTCGAACGGGGTCGATCAGCCCCAGCATTTT
TRBJ2-1,TRBD1,TRBV12-3/TRBV12-4,.,CASRGGLYNEQFF,TGTGCCAGCAGAGGGGGCCTTTACAATGAGCAGTTCTTC
TRBJ1-1,.,TRBV29-1,few,CSVSPGTWGSLNTEAFF,TGCAGCGTCAGCCCCGGGACGTGGGGTTCATTGAACACTGAAGCTTTCTTT
TRBJ2-1,TRBD2,TRBV6-1,.,CATLPGLAGGEQFF,TGTGCCACCTTACCAGGACTAGCGGGGGGAGAGCAGTTCTTC
TRBJ2-7,.,TRBV5-5,.,CASSFNVRGSGEQYF,TGTGCCAGCAGCTTTAATGTCAGGGGATCAGGGGAGCAGTACTTC
TRBJ2-7,.,TRBV9,few,CASSVGSGTYEQYF,TGTGCCAGCAGCGTGGGGTCAGGGACCTACGAGCAGTACTTC
TRBJ2-7,.,TRBV20-1,.,CSAIEGEGLFSYEQYF,TGCAGTGCTATCGAAGGTGAGGGTCTCTTCTCCTACGAGCAGTACTTC
TRBJ2-7,.,TRBV21-1,few,CAGRGLKGGLREQYF,TGTGCCGGCCGGGGGCTAAAAGGGGGATTACGGGAGCAGTACTTC
TRBJ1-2,.,TRBV20-1,.,CSALLLSQLPPYTF,TGCAGTGCTTTATTACTGAGTCAGCTTCCTCCTTACACCTTC
TRBJ2-3,TRBD1,TRBV28,.,CASSPSVQGTSADTQYF,TGTGCCAGCAGTCCTTCGGTACAGGGGACCTCGGCAGATACGCAGTATTTT
TRBJ2-5,TRBD1,TRBV20-1,.,CSAREETGSYKQYF,TGCAGTGCTAGAGAAGAGACAGGGTCCTACAAGCAGTACTTC
TRBJ1-2,.,TRBV2,.,CASSEEWTRYIGFTF,TGTGCCAGCAGTGAAGAATGGACGAGATATATAGGCTTCACCTTC
TRBJ2-7,TRBD1,TRBV18,.,CASSPTLGQGIDEQYF,TGTGCCAGCTCACCCACCCTGGGACAGGGTATCGACGAGCAGTACTTC